This T cell receptor beta chain is drawn from a study of cytomegalovirus exposure and HLA in healthy donors (dated by TCRdb to 2015 to 2018). Context from the whole study: An earlier analysis of about 560 of the donors reported 276 Gb of sequence data and 95 million to 140 million unique TCR beta sequences obtained from 180 million or so T cells. An early release covering roughly 600 HLA-typed donors comprised around 300 gigabases of sequencing data and tens of millions of unique TCR sequences. Of the roughly 410 genotyped donors, 70% to 90% were placed in the genetic ancestry cluster associated with self-reported Caucasian donors. The study was designed to test whether signatures of past pathogen exposure could be identified by cataloging public T cell receptors. Using immunosequencing, the study profiled T cell repertoires from 500 to 800 subjects and related those repertoires to cytomegalovirus serostatus. Along with the approximately 600-subject first cohort, a separate validation cohort of approximately 110 different subjects was used. To predict cytomegalovirus infection status, the study brought together high-throughput TCR immunosequencing, statistical association of individual TCRs with disease status, and machine learning. A later analysis re-examined previously published TCR beta repertoires from roughly 650 donors and added high-resolution HLA genotyping to investigate patterns of TCR occurrence. Rather than drawing on any new phenotypic data, the later analysis identified candidate immune exposures from TCR beta sequences and the way those sequences occurred across donors. In an earlier analysis of roughly 540 of the donors, high-throughput TCR beta sequencing was used to judge whether each TCR beta V gene segment behaved as functional or pseudogenic. Donor age, sex, ethnicity and CMV serostatus were collected together with the repertoire data. Genome-wide SNP genotypes for about 65% of the 666 donors were used in a later genetic analysis, which treated that subset as a discovery cohort. All discovery cohort repertoires had been generated using a single sequencing platform. HLA typing included class I and class II loci at four-digit resolution. Typing coverage differed by locus: A, B, C, DRB1 and DQB1 were typed in about 620-630 donors, DQA1 in 522, DPA1 in approximately 600, and DPB1 in 450 to 480. Four to six DR-DQ haplotypes were handled as single units for association and clustering, since linkage in the cohort was strong. Among some 410 genotyped donors of the cohort, an average of approximately 240,000 unique TCR beta nucleotide sequences was sequenced per donor, of which approximately 19% were non-productive.

The library was made by the immunoSEQ multiplex PCR assay. For the multiplex PCR, a mixture combining 60 forward primers for TCR Vbeta segments and 13 reverse primers for TCR Jbeta segments was used. A multiplex PCR assay on genomic DNA amplified the CDR3 region of rearranged TCR beta genes. Amplified TCR beta libraries were sequenced as 87-base-pair reads on the Illumina HiSeq System. The original pipeline was this. Across the 500 to 700 repertoires, a later analysis counted about 81 million unique TCR beta chains, 8.5 million to 12 million of which were shared by at least two donors. A nearest-neighbor algorithm error-corrected the raw reads and collapsed the reads into unique sequences, merging closely related sequences to remove PCR and sequencing errors. V, D and J gene segments were assigned by aligning CDR3 sequences to IMGT reference sequences. For a sequence to be retained, at least a six-nucleotide match to both a V gene segment and a J gene segment was required. A rearrangement counted as productive if the CDR3 had no stop codons and remained in frame with V and J, and every other rearrangement counted as non-productive. CDR3 was defined according to IMGT convention as the region running from the second conserved V-encoded cysteine to the conserved J-encoded phenylalanine. The earlier analysis of some 600 of the donors excluded sequences that lacked an unambiguous match to a single V gene segment. An earlier analysis of 500 to 700 of the donors classified V segments as functional when productive rearrangements were above 56.7% and as segregating when the standard deviation between donors was above 5%. A statistical classification framework was developed to diagnose cytomegalovirus status using the catalog of TCR beta chain sequences. V and J gene assignment, in a later analysis, came from comparing TCR nucleotide sequences with IMGT/GENE-DB human TR gene sequences. A later analysis assigned CDR3 sequences and most-parsimonious VDJ recombination scenarios with the TCRdist pipeline. A later analysis defined each TCR beta chain by its CDR3 amino acid sequence plus V-gene family, and excluded reads lacking a unique V-gene family. In a later analysis, 500 to 700 highly shared, low-generation-probability nucleotide sequences were removed to address suspected cross-contamination and a sequencing artifact. A later analysis calculated a clonal expansion index for each public chain from normalized within-repertoire ranks of inferred template counts. A later analysis computed generation probabilities with a VDJ recombination model fitted to out-of-frame rearrangements, and checked the results against IGoR. Hypergeometric tests were used in a later analysis to score TCR-TCR, TCR-HLA and TCR-CMV co-occurrence, with a repertoire-size bias correction applied to the TCR pairs. False discovery rates were estimated in a later analysis by permuting HLA or CMV assignments 20 times. In a later analysis, co-occurring TCRs were grouped with DBSCAN, and TCRdist sequence similarity was added when clustering was performed within HLA-allele-positive subsets. Repertoires with fewer than 30,000 or more than 120,000 public chains, plus five repertoires with anomalous nucleotide sharing, were excluded from co-occurrence clustering. TCRdb's version of the immuneACCESS table is confined to in-frame rearrangements and falls short of the full clone set. An unresolved V gene accounts for under half of the shortfall where checked; the remainder is of unknown origin. V, J and clone size are taken as reported in that table, and D and trimming were inferred from the DNA itself. The sample table lists about 150,000 clones, roughly three quarters of them with a count of one. Clones ranked in the top ten supply around 13% of the sample.

Here is what the overall study found, with its caveats: Because counts were too low, more than 15 rarely observed V segments, including chromosome 9 orphons, were excluded from the earlier analysis of 500 to 700 of the donors. Specific HLA alleles were associated with around 18,000 TCR beta sequences at a false discovery rate of 0.05 in a later analysis. In a later analysis, the rate of TCR association differed among HLA loci, with DRB1 alleles having the most associated TCRs and HLA-C alleles having the fewest. In vitro tests confirmed that a few of the cytomegalovirus-associated TCR beta chains recognize cytomegalovirus antigens. A group of highly shared sequence variants was considered likely to be a technical artifact of the sequencing pipeline. In both the original and validation cohorts, the classifier was reported to diagnose cytomegalovirus status with high specificity and sensitivity. In a later analysis, most CMV-associated TCR beta chains were found to appear HLA-restricted, with HLA associations seemingly driven largely by CMV exposure. Linkage disequilibrium might explain the correlated functional status among segregating V segments, but an unknown experimental factor could not be excluded. A further reported finding was that TCR beta sequences accurately predicted the HLA-A and HLA-B alleles for most subjects in the first cohort. Immune exposure information for the cohort was limited to CMV serostatus. Only TCR beta chains were sequenced in this cohort, and the absence of alpha or paired-chain data limited detectable features. The study gave a list of under 200 TCR beta chains associated with cytomegalovirus. Across donors, most TCR sequences were observed very rarely, whereas some public TCRs were present in many individuals. HLA typing was unavailable for some donors at each locus, so association tests used only the typed subset. Sequencing depth was assumed to be roughly uniform across donors in the presence/absence analyses, though that assumption may not hold. Compared with the approximately 720-donor mean, donors in an Asian-associated ancestry cluster had fewer N-insertions in productive TCRs, according to a later genetic analysis. In an earlier analysis of more than 500 of the donors, most TCR beta V segments appeared in productive rearrangements about 87% or about 30% of the time, broadly matching IMGT annotations. An association between a missense DCLRE1C variant and V-gene and J-gene trimming of TCR beta chains was found in a later genetic analysis and replicated in an independent cohort. Assigning TCR associations to individual alleles was difficult when HLA alleles, especially DR and DQ, strongly co-occurred. It was suggested by the authors that the approach could potentially be generalized to other disease states and immunological phenotypes. In a later analysis, HLA-associated TCR beta chains were found to be more clonally expanded and to have lower generation probabilities than equally common non-associated chains. According to a later analysis, parvovirus B19, influenza, CMV and Epstein-Barr virus appeared linked to several top co-occurrence clusters.

In total, 666 healthy bone marrow donors made up the cohort. Cohort members were all nominally healthy when sampled, although unrecorded immune exposures were likely present. The donor was CMV seropositive and was included in the group of approximately 310 seropositive cohort members. A peripheral blood sample was collected from each donor, and TCR beta sequencing was performed on peripheral blood mononuclear cells. The Qiagen DNeasy Blood Extraction Kit was used to extract genomic DNA from the blood cell samples. A note on this clone: Its antigen remains undetermined. No base-level quality is on record; no much larger clone is a single base apart.

The sequence was collected from a man aged 30 to 45 in good health and CMV-seropositive. The sample consisted of PBMCs.

This receptor carries the CDR3 CASRTVPYGYTF. The nucleotides read TGTGCCAGCAGGACAGTCCCCTATGGCTACACCTTC. Rearrangement joined TRBV6-5 to TRBJ1-2, with TRBD1 tentatively as D gene (5 bases match). Based on the germline V gene, the CDR1 and CDR2 sequences are MNHEY and SVGAGI. Cut back by 6 bases and 4 bases, the V and J ends lie 9 bases apart. The CDR3, cysteine through phenylalanine, is 12 amino acids long. Just CDR3 DNA is preserved here, 36 bases in frame from base 1.